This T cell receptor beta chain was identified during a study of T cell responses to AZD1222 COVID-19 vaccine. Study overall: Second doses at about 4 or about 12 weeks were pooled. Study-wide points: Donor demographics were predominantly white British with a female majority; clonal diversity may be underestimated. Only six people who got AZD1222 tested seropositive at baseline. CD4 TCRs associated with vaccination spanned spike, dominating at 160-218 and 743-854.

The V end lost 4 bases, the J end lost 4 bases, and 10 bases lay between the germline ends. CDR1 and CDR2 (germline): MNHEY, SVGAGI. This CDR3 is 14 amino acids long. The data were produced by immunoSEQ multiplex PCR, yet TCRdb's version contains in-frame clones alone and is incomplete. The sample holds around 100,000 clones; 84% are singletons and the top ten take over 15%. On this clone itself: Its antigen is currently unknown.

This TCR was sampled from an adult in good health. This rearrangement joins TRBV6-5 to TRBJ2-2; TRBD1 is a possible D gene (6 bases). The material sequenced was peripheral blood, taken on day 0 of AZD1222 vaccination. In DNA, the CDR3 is TGTGCCAGCAGTTCCGGACAGCCCACCGGGGAGCTGTTTTTT. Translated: CASSSGQPTGELFF.